These 24 T cell receptor beta chains originate from one sample sequenced in a study of identical twins. One entry per CDR3 protein results from TCRdb running MiXCR on the 5' RACE reads. This table has 500,000 or so distinct CDR3 sequences, 12% to 15% appearing once. These records were also assigned to another study, of yellow fever vaccine responses in identical twins.

Sequenced input: CD4+ T cells sorted from blood. These receptors came from a woman aged 18-29 years in good health.

The V call is TRBV3-1, the J call TRBJ2-5; D perhaps matches TRBD1 (5 bases). CDR3 length: 16 amino acids. CDR1 and CDR2 from the germline V gene are LGHDT and YNNKEL (reference sequence). The ends were cut back, 0 bases at V and 1 base at J, with 12 bases in the middle. The CDR3 sequence: CASSQDRGIVQETQYF. The CDR3 nucleotides are TGTGCCAGCAGCCAAGATAGGGGCATAGTCCAAGAGACCCAGTACTTC.

The genes are TRBV6-6 and TRBJ2-3, with 7 bases aligning to TRBD2. The CDR3 length is 12 residues. CDR1 and CDR2 (germline): MNHNY, SVGAGI (reference sequence). With 10 bases clipped from V and 10 bases from J, the junction kept 11 bases outside the gene matches. CDR3 sequence reads: CATRPASGAQYF. CDR3 nucleotide sequence: TGTGCCACTAGGCCGGCTAGCGGAGCGCAGTATTTT.

The DNA of the CDR3 is TGTGCCAGCACGGGAGGAGGGCGGCGCTCCTACGAGCAGTACTTC. Its protein is CASTGGGRRSYEQYF. V is TRBV7-9 and J is TRBJ2-7; TRBD2 agrees at 7 bases. This CDR3 comprises 15 residues. CDR1 and CDR2 (germline): SEHNR, FQNEAQ (reference sequence). Trimming took 7 bases from V and 0 from J; bases not matched to a gene: 9.

The rearrangement joins TRBV6-2 or TRBV6-3 to TRBJ2-5; D is perhaps TRBD1 (7 bases). The CDR3 spans 16 residues. V lost 2 bases and J lost 2, with 15 bases in between. Germline V CDR1 and CDR2: MNHEY, SVGEGT. CDR3 residues: CASSYPRDRDQETQYF. The CDR3 bases are TGTGCCAGCAGTTACCCGCGGGACAGAGATCAAGAGACCCAGTACTTC.

V is TRBV20-1 and J is TRBJ2-5, with D possibly matching TRBD2 (5 bases). The CDR3 covers 14 residues. Per the germline V gene, CDR1 is DFQATT and CDR2 is SNEGSKA (reference sequence). Trimming took 8 bases from V and 5 from J, leaving 21 bases between them. CDR3 nucleotides: TGCAGTTCTACTTCGTTCGCGGGTTTTGAGACCCAGTACTTC. Amino acid sequence: CSSTSFAGFETQYF.

This clonotype was counted ten times or more. V is TRBV7-2 and J is TRBJ2-4; D remains ambiguous. Germline CDR1 reads SGHTA; CDR2 reads FQGNSA. The CDR3 covers 15 residues. Trimming took off 5 bases at V and 8 bases at J, with 19 bases between the two ends. CDR3 in DNA: TGTGCCAGCAGCCCCTCCGGCTGGGGTGGGCACATTCAGTACTTC. Protein sequence: CASSPSGWGGHIQYF.

V is TRBV28 and J is TRBJ2-7; D is unclear. This CDR3 is built from 13 residues. Germline V gene lookup returns CDR1 MDHEN and CDR2 SYDVKM. Trimming stripped 2 bases from V and 5 bases from J, with 10 bases between. The chain's CDR3 is CASSLIRAHEQYF. CDR3 coding DNA: TGTGCCAGCAGTTTAATACGGGCCCACGAGCAGTACTTC.

This clonotype appeared a few times. The chain combines TRBV3-1 with TRBJ2-7; TRBD2 matches 7 bases. The CDR3 totals 15 residues. Germline V gives CDR1 LGHDT, CDR2 YNNKEL (reference sequence). V gave up 3 bases and J gave up 4 bases; unmatched junction bases: 9. CDR3 region: CASSHFSGLMYEQYF. The CDR3 DNA reads TGTGCCAGCAGCCACTTTAGCGGGTTAATGTACGAGCAGTACTTC.

This clonotype came up a few times. V and J are TRBV10-3 and TRBJ2-1; 11 bases align to TRBD2. Germline loops: CDR1 ENHRY, CDR2 SYGVKD. This CDR3 spans 15 amino acids. With V trimmed by 3 bases and J by 8 bases, 6 bases remained unmatched. The CDR3 DNA sequence: TGTGCCATCAGTGAAGTAGCGGGGGGGCGCGATGAGCAGTTCTTC. Amino acids: CAISEVAGGRDEQFF.

V is TRBV10-3 and J is TRBJ2-2; TRBD2 matches 8 bases. Germline assignment: CDR1 ENHRY and CDR2 SYGVKD. The trim removed 0 bases at V and 4 bases at J, leaving 4 bases unmatched. The CDR3 is 16 residues long. Written as DNA, the CDR3 is TGTGCCATCAGTGAGTCGGTCGGGAGGGGCACCGGGGAGCTGTTTTTT. Its translation is CAISESVGRGTGELFF.

Regarding this clonotype: One end of the junction is discordant with germline, which a read error may explain. The rearrangement links TRBV20-1 to TRBJ2-1, with TRBD1 matching 9 bases. CDR3 length equals 16 residues. Per germline, CDR1 DFQATT and CDR2 SNEGSKA (reference sequence). CDR3 residues: CCARDYGTGIHNEQFF. CDR3 coding DNA: TGCTGTGCTAGAGATTACGGGACAGGGATCCACAATGAGCAGTTCTTC.

The genes are TRBV20-1 and TRBJ1-4; D may be TRBD1 (6 bases). Germline V gene sequence: CDR1 DFQATT, CDR2 SNEGSKA (reference sequence). Trimming left V 6 bases short and J 3 bases short, with 11 bases between. The CDR3 has 13 amino acids. The CDR3 nucleotides read TGCAGTGCACCAGGGGTGGCTAATGAAAAACTGTTTTTT. It encodes CSAPGVANEKLFF.

This clonotype was detected a few times. The V gene is TRBV12-3 or TRBV12-4, the J gene TRBJ2-7, with D perhaps matching TRBD2 (6 bases). Trimming removed 6 bases from V and 7 bases from J, with 10 bases in between. This CDR3 spans 11 amino acids. Here the CDR3 reads CASRRAGEQYF. DNA for the CDR3: TGTGCCAGCAGGCGGGCGGGAGAGCAGTACTTC.

J is TRBJ2-2 and V is TRBV6-2 or TRBV6-3, with no clear D. Trimming cost V 7 bases and J 7 bases, with 10 bases left between them. The CDR3 extends over 12 amino acids. Germline assignment: CDR1 MNHEY and CDR2 SVGEGT. The CDR3: CASNNYGGELFF. The CDR3 DNA reads TGTGCCAGCAACAACTACGGCGGGGAGCTGTTTTTT.

This clonotype occurred once. The rearrangement uses TRBV11-2 and TRBJ2-3, with 9 bases lining up with TRBD2. The CDR3 spans 15 residues. Looked up from germline, CDR1 is SGHAT and CDR2 is FQNNGV. With V trimmed by 2 bases and J by 3 bases, 3 bases remained unmatched. CDR3 DNA: TGTGCCAGCAGCTTAAGACTAGCGGCAACAGATACGCAGTATTTT. Its protein product is CASSLRLAATDTQYF.

This clonotype turned up a few times. The gene calls are TRBV4-1 and TRBJ2-5, with D hard to call. The CDR3 is 16 residues long. V was cut by 1 base and J by 2 bases, with 14 bases left in between. The germline CDR1 and CDR2 sequences are MGHRA and YSYEKL. Written as DNA, the CDR3 is TGCGCCAGCAGCCAAGTTCGTGGAGTCCTACAAGAGACCCAGTACTTC. Its protein is CASSQVRGVLQETQYF.

The sample holds a few counts of this clonotype. The chain links TRBV7-2 to TRBJ1-1; 7 bases map to TRBD1. Germline V gene data show CDR1 as SGHTA and CDR2 as FQGNSA. The CDR3 sequence is 13 residues long. Unmatched junction bases numbered 5, after V lost 3 bases and J lost 7 bases. The CDR3 DNA is TGTGCCAGCAGCTTCGACAGGGCTTTTGAAGCTTTCTTT. Amino acids: CASSFDRAFEAFF.

The V gene is TRBV3-1, the J gene TRBJ1-4, with no clear D. Germline CDR1 reads LGHDT; CDR2 reads YNNKEL (reference sequence). This CDR3 is built from 12 residues. Trimming pared 2 bases from V and 4 bases from J, leaving 2 bases between. The CDR3 spells CASSQNNEKLFF. The CDR3 region has the DNA TGTGCCAGCAGCCAAAATAATGAAAAACTGTTTTTT.

The chain combines TRBV5-1 with TRBJ2-5, with 12 bases matching TRBD1. CDR3 length equals 16 residues. Germline lookup yields CDR1 SGHRS and CDR2 YFSETQ. J gave up 6 bases and V 4 bases, and 10 bases lay outside the gene matches. CDR3 sequence: CASSGTGTGGAQTQYF. CDR3 bases: TGCGCCAGCAGCGGAACCGGGACAGGGGGCGCCCAGACCCAGTACTTC.

This clonotype occurred a few times. This chain connects TRBV6-2 or TRBV6-3 to TRBJ2-1; 7 bases agree with TRBD2. The CDR3 length is 16 residues. Germline CDR1 reads MNHEY; CDR2 reads SVGEGT. V was clipped by 0 bases and J by 4 bases; unmatched bases: 6. The CDR3 is CASSYSASGGYNEQFF. CDR3 nucleotides: TGTGCCAGCAGTTACTCGGCTAGCGGAGGATACAATGAGCAGTTCTTC.

There are a few counts of this clonotype. The chain has TRBV12-5 and TRBJ2-4; 8 bases are a match to TRBD2. The CDR3 is 19 residues long. Germline lookup yields CDR1 LGHNT and CDR2 FRNRAP. Trimming removed 1 base from V and 0 bases from J; junction bases left unmatched: 11. The CDR3 region is CASGLDPSSGGLAKNIQYF. CDR3 DNA: TGTGCTAGTGGTTTGGACCCCTCTTCGGGGGGGCTAGCCAAAAACATTCAGTACTTC.

To note about this clonotype: A much larger clone differs from this one at a single base, so this may be a read error. The chain links TRBV3-1 to TRBJ2-1, with D hard to call. CDR1 is LGHDT, CDR2 YNNKEL, per germline (reference sequence). The CDR3 is 15 amino acids. The CDR3 DNA follows: TGTGCCACCAGCCAAGATGTGGGCGGAAACAATGAGCAGTTCTTC. Its protein product is CATSQDVGGNNEQFF.

V usage is TRBV7-2 and J usage is TRBJ1-1, with 9 bases lining up with TRBD1. The CDR3 contains 15 residues. The V gene's germline CDR1 is SGHTA and CDR2 FQGNSA. V shed 5 bases and J 2 bases; nucleotides not matched to a gene: 6. The CDR3, as DNA: TGTGCCAGCAGCAAACAGACAGGGGGTAACACTGAAGCTTTCTTT. Translation: CASSKQTGGNTEAFF.

The sample holds a few counts of this clonotype. This sequence joins TRBV18 and TRBJ2-5; TRBD2 agrees at 9 bases. The ends lost 8 bases at V and 5 bases at J; junction bases unmatched: 6. The CDR3 covers 13 residues. The germline V gene encodes CDR1 KGHSH and CDR2 LQKENI. The CDR3 is CASSPRGGETQYF. The CDR3 nucleotides read TGTGCCAGCAGCCCGCGGGGGGGGGAGACCCAGTACTTC.